A single sample gave rise to the 12 T cell receptor beta chains below, sequenced in a study of graft-versus-host responses after intestinal transplantation. Profiling relied on immunoSEQ multiplex PCR, and the TCRdb table lists in-frame clones only, not all of them. In the table there are about 10,000 clones, over 90% of which are singletons. The sequencing used PBMCs, collected almost 70 days after transplant. Every receptor here comes from a human patient who received an intestinal transplant, so some T cells may come from the graft donor.

The chain joins TRBV4-1 to TRBJ2-7; D may correspond to TRBD1 or TRBD2 (5 bases each). The V end lost 3 bases, the J end lost 1 base, and 10 bases lay between the germline ends. The germline CDR1 and CDR2 sequences are MGHRA and YSYEKL. The CDR3 length is 14 residues. As DNA, the CDR3 is TGCGCCAGCAGCCAGAGGGGTGAGTCCTACGAGCAGTACTTC. This translates into CASSQRGESYEQYF.

CDR3: CASSYFDRGNTEAFF. The CDR3 nucleotides read TGTGCCAGCAGTTACTTCGACAGGGGGAACACTGAAGCTTTCTTT. The chain links TRBV6-6 to TRBJ1-1, with 8 bases fitting TRBD1. This CDR3 is 15 amino acids long. The V and J ends lost 1 base and 1 base, in that order; junction bases with no gene match: 2. The germline gives CDR1 MNHNY, CDR2 SVGAGI (reference sequence).

This clone has a single count. V gene TRBV13 combines with J gene TRBJ2-3, with TRBD2 matching over 8 bases. CDR3 length equals 14 residues. Trimming cost V 4 bases and J 3 bases; bases outside gene matches: 3. Germline CDR1 PRHDT, CDR2 FYEKMQ (reference sequence). The DNA of the CDR3 is TGTGCCAGCAGCTCGGGACTAGATACAGATACGCAGTATTTT. It translates to CASSSGLDTDTQYF. The full variable domain, completed using reference TRBV13 and TRBJ2-3, is AAGVIQSPRHLIKEKRETATLKCYPIPRHDTVYWYQQGPGQDPQFLISFYEKMQSDKGSIPDRFSAQQFSDYHSELNMSSLELGDSALYFCASSSGLDTDTQYFGPGTRLTVL.

This clone was observed once. The J gene is TRBJ2-1, the V gene TRBV6-1; 8 bases line up with TRBD2. CDR3 length: 15 residues. Germline V CDR1 and CDR2: MNHNS, SASEGT. J gave up 4 bases and V 4 bases, and 6 bases lay outside the gene matches. CDR3 amino acids: CASSGNSGIYNEQFF. The CDR3 bases are TGTGCCAGCAGTGGGAATAGCGGGATATACAATGAGCAGTTCTTC.

This clone was seen just once. The V call is TRBV9, the J call TRBJ2-2; the match to TRBD2 covers 7 bases. Losses at the gene ends were 5 bases for V and 6 bases for J; bases not matched to a gene: 10. The V gene's germline CDR1 is SGDLS and CDR2 YYNGEE. The CDR3 covers 15 residues. The CDR3 coding sequence is TGTGCCAGCAGACCCCTAGCGGTTAACGCCGGGGAGCTGTTTTTT. The encoded protein is CASRPLAVNAGELFF.

This chain joins TRBV7-9 and TRBJ1-6, with TRBD1 identical over 8 bases. CDR1 is SEHNR and CDR2 is FQNEAQ in the germline V gene (reference sequence). Losses at the gene ends were 3 bases for V and 5 bases for J; bases not matched to a gene: 3. This CDR3 has 15 residues. CDR3 nucleotide sequence: TGTGCCAGCAGCTTTGGGACAGGAAATAATTCACCCCTCCACTTT. This translates into CASSFGTGNNSPLHF.

The V call is TRBV28, the J call TRBJ1-1, with 9 positions matching TRBD1. CDR3 length: 13 residues. CDR1 and CDR2 (germline): MDHEN, SYDVKM. V dropped 7 bases and J dropped 8; count of bases not matched to a gene: 8. The CDR3, as DNA: TGTGCCAGCACCCCTCGGGGGACAGGGGAAGCTTTCTTT. It translates to CASTPRGTGEAFF.

The chain employs TRBV18 and TRBJ2-7, with D unresolved. CDR1 is KGHSH and CDR2 is LQKENI in the germline V gene. The CDR3 covers 12 residues. V was shortened by 0 bases and J by 7 bases, with 7 bases between the two germline ends. The chain's CDR3 is CASSPPSGEQYF. The CDR3 bases are TGTGCCAGCTCACCACCGTCCGGGGAGCAGTACTTC.

The table lists this clone with a count of one. The J gene is TRBJ2-7, the V gene TRBV11-2, with 9 bases matching TRBD1. Germline V lookup: CDR1 SGHAT, CDR2 FQNNGV. This CDR3 has 13 amino acids. After removal of 3 bases from V and 5 bases from J, the junction contained 2 bases not matched to a gene. In DNA, the CDR3 is TGTGCCAGCAGCTTGGGACAGGGCGACGAGCAGTACTTC. It translates to CASSLGQGDEQYF.

This rearrangement joins TRBV9 to TRBJ2-1; the D gene is possibly TRBD1 (6 bases). The CDR3 runs to 15 residues. Trimming shortened V by 2 bases and J by 1 base, and 10 bases separated the two germline ends. The V gene's germline CDR1 is SGDLS and CDR2 YYNGEE. The CDR3 nucleotides are TGTGCCAGCAGCGTGGCTAGGGGGTCCTACAATGAGCAGTTCTTC. Translated: CASSVARGSYNEQFF.

The V and J genes are TRBV4-3 and TRBJ2-1, with a weak D call TRBD1 (5 bases). The V end was cut by 0 bases, the J end by 6 bases, with 12 bases between. Germline CDR1 LGHNA, CDR2 YSLEER. The CDR3 contains 15 residues. For the CDR3, the DNA is TGCGCCAGCAGCCAAGACAGGGAAGTGTCCAATGAGCAGTTCTTC. Translating gives CASSQDREVSNEQFF.

V and J are TRBV19 and TRBJ1-1; 8 nucleotides line up with TRBD1. The CDR3 loop spans 13 amino acids. The V gene's germline CDR1 is LNHDA and CDR2 SQIVND (reference sequence). V lost 8 bases to trimming and J lost 3 bases; unmatched junction nucleotides: 5. The CDR3 region is CASSTGGYTEAFF. For the CDR3, the DNA is TGTGCCAGTTCCACAGGGGGATACACTGAAGCTTTCTTT.